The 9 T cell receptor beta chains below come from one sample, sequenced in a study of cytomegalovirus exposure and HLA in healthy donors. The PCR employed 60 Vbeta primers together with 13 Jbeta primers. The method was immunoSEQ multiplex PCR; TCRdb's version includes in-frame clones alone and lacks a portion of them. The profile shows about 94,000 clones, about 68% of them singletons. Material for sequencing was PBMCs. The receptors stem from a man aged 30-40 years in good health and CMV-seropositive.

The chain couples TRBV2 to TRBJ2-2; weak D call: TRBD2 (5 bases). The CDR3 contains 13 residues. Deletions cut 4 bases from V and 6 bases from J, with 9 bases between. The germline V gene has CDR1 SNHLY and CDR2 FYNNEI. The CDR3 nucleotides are TGTGCCAGCAGTGGTCTAGCCCCCGGGGAGCTGTTTTTT. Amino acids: CASSGLAPGELFF.

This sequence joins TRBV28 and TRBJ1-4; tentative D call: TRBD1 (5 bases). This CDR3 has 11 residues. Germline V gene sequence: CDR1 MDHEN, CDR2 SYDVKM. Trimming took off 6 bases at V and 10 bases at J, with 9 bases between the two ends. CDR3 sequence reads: CASRSTGKLFF. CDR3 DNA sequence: TGTGCCAGCAGATCTACAGGAAAACTGTTTTTT.

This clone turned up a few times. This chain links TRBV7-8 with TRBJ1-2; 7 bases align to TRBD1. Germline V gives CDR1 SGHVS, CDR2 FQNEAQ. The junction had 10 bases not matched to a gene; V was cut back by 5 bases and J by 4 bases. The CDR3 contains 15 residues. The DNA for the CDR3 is TGTGCCAGCAGCATAAAGAGGGGGCGCGTCTATGGCTACACCTTC. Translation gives CASSIKRGRVYGYTF.

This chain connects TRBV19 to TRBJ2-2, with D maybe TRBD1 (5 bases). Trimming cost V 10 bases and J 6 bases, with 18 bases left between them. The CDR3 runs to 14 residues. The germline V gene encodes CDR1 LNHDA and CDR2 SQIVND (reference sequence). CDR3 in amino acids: CATHALGRSGELFF. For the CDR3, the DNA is TGTGCCACCCACGCACTGGGGCGGTCCGGGGAGCTGTTTTTT.

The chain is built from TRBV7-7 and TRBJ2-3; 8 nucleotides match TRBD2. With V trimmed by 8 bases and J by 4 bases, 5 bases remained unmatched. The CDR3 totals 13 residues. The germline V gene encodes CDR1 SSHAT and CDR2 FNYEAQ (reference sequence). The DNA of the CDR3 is TGTGCCAGCGGGCTAGCGGGCTCAGATACGCAGTATTTT. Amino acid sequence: CASGLAGSDTQYF.

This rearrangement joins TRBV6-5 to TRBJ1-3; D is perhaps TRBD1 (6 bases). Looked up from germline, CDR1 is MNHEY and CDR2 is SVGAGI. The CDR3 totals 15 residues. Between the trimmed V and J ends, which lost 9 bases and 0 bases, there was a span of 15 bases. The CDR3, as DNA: TGTGCCAGTTCGTTGACAGGAGACTCTGGAAACACCATATATTTT. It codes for CASSLTGDSGNTIYF.

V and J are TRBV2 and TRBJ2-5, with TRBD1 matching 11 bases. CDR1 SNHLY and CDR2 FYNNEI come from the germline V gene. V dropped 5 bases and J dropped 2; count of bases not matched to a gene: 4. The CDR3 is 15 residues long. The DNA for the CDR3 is TGTGCCAGCAGTACCCGGGACAGGGGGCAAGAGACCCAGTACTTC. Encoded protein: CASSTRDRGQETQYF.

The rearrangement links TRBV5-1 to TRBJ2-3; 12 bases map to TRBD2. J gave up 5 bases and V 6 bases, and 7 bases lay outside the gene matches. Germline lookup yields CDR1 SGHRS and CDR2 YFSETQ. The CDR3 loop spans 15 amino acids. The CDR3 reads CASTSGRAAGDTQYF. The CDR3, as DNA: TGCGCCAGCACTAGCGGGAGGGCCGCGGGAGATACGCAGTATTTT.

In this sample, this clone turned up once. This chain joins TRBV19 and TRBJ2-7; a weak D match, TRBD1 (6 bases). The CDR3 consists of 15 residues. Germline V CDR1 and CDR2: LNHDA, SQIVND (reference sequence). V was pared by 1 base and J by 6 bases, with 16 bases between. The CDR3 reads CASSIGFRGHGEQYF. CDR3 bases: TGTGCCAGTAGTATAGGATTTCGGGGACATGGCGAGCAGTACTTC.